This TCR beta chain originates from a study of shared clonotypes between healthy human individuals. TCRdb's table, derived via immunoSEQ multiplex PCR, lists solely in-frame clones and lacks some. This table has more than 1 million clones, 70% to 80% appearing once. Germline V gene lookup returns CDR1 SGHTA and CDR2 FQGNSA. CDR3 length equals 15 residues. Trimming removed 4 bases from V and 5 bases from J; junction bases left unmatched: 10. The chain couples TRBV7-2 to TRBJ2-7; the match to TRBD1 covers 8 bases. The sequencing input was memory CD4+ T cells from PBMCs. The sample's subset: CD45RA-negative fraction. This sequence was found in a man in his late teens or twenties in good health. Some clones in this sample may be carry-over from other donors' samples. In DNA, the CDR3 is TGTGCCAGCAGCTCCCCGGACAGGGCGACCCACGAGCAGTACTTC. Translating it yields CASSSPDRATHEQYF.